This entry lists 13 T cell receptor beta chains sequenced from one sample in a study of T-cell reconstitution after alpha-beta-depleted transplantation in children. TCRbeta library preparation incorporated unique molecular identifiers. A single record per CDR3 protein comes from TCRdb applying MiXCR to the PCR reads. The sample carries 200,000 to 250,000 distinct CDR3 sequences, approximately 12% recorded once. The specimen comprised PBMCs from the stem cell graft donor, sampled from the stem cell graft. Source of these receptors: a human donor who donated a stem cell graft to a child with acute lymphoblastic leukemia.

Ten or more counts support this clonotype. This chain links TRBV20-1 with TRBJ1-5; weak D call: TRBD1 (5 bases). V was pared by 3 bases and J by 4 bases, with 10 bases between. From germline, CDR1 is DFQATT and CDR2 SNEGSKA (reference sequence). This CDR3 comprises 13 residues. CDR3 in DNA: TGCAGTGCTAGTGGGGCGGGGAATCAGCCCCAGCATTTT. The encoded protein is CSASGAGNQPQHF.

In this sample, this clonotype turned up a few times. CDR3 loop: CACPLYTDTQYF. The CDR3 DNA follows: TGTGCCTGCCCCTTATACACAGATACGCAGTATTTT. The rearrangement joins TRBV30 to TRBJ2-3; D is ambiguous. Germline CDR1 GTSNPN, CDR2 SVGIG (reference sequence). V lost 6 bases and J 2 bases, leaving 9 bases between the germline ends. This CDR3 comprises 12 residues.

This clonotype was counted at least ten times. The chain employs TRBV9 and TRBJ2-3; maybe TRBD1 (6 bases). CDR1 SGDLS and CDR2 YYNGEE come from the germline V gene. Deletions cut 0 bases from V and 1 base from J, with 6 bases between. This CDR3 is 14 amino acids long. The CDR3 protein is CASSVGQGTDTQYF. For the CDR3, the DNA is TGTGCCAGCAGCGTAGGACAGGGCACAGATACGCAGTATTTT.

This clonotype is a singleton in its sample. A much larger clone lies a single base off, so this may be a read error. The chain recombines TRBV6-1 with TRBJ2-1, with 7 nucleotides matching TRBD2. V was pared by 2 bases and J by 9 bases, with 10 bases of the junction left unmatched. There are 15 residues in the CDR3. The germline gives CDR1 MNHNS, CDR2 SASEGT. The CDR3 spells CASSEPTSESFEQFF. The DNA for the CDR3 is TGTGCCAGCAGTGAACCTACTAGCGAGAGTTTTGAGCAGTTCTTC.

This clonotype was observed at least ten times. The chain combines TRBV6-2 or TRBV6-3 with TRBJ2-7; D call uncertain. Between the trimmed V and J ends, which lost 8 bases and 5 bases, there was a span of 19 bases. The CDR3 spans 14 residues. From germline, CDR1 is MNHEY and CDR2 SVGEGT. CDR3 residues: CASRSVLASNEQYF. DNA of the CDR3: TGTGCCAGCCGTTCGGTCTTAGCCTCAAACGAGCAGTACTTC.

This clonotype has at least ten counts. The chain has TRBV12-3 or TRBV12-4 and TRBJ2-5; 7 bases are a match to TRBD1. This CDR3 comprises 14 residues. V dropped 6 bases and J dropped 2; count of bases not matched to a gene: 6. The CDR3 nucleotides read TGTGCCAGCAGGGCCGGGACAGCACAAGAGACCCAGTACTTC. It is translated as CASRAGTAQETQYF.

This clonotype came up many times. This rearrangement joins TRBV30 to TRBJ2-7; tentative D call: TRBD1 (5 bases). V was cut by 4 bases and J by 5 bases, with 18 bases left in between. Germline V CDR1 and CDR2: GTSNPN, SVGIG (reference sequence). This CDR3 region has 14 residues. The CDR3 is CAWKVAAGQNEQYF. The CDR3 DNA sequence: TGTGCCTGGAAGGTGGCGGCAGGGCAGAACGAGCAGTACTTC.

The table lists this clonotype with many counts. The rearrangement uses TRBV5-4 and TRBJ2-1, with 8 bases matching TRBD1. Germline V gives CDR1 SGHNT, CDR2 YYREEE (reference sequence). CDR3 size: 12 residues. J gave up 8 bases and V 5 bases, and 3 bases lay outside the gene matches. The chain's CDR3 is CASSQGAYEQFF. The CDR3 DNA sequence: TGTGCCAGCAGTCAGGGGGCCTATGAGCAGTTCTTC.

The chain has TRBV28 and TRBJ2-7; no definite D call. The V end lost 1 base, the J end lost 0 bases, and 13 bases lay between the germline ends. CDR3 length: 16 amino acids. CDR1 and CDR2 from the germline V gene are MDHEN and SYDVKM. CDR3 amino acids: CASSLYWDSSSYEQYF. The DNA for the CDR3 is TGTGCCAGCAGTTTATATTGGGATTCCAGCTCCTACGAGCAGTACTTC.

Ten or more counts support this clonotype. V is TRBV4-2 and J is TRBJ1-4; possibly TRBD1 for D (6 bases). Germline V gives CDR1 LGHNA, CDR2 YNFKEQ. V lost 0 bases and J lost 8, with 13 bases in between. The CDR3 consists of 15 residues. The CDR3 spells CASSQDRAGEEKLFF. As DNA, the CDR3 is TGTGCCAGCAGCCAAGATCGGGCAGGGGAGGAAAAACTGTTTTTT.

This clonotype has at least ten counts. The chain employs TRBV6-5 and TRBJ2-7; TRBD2 matches 7 bases. Per the germline V gene, CDR1 is MNHEY and CDR2 is SVGAGI. J gave up 6 bases and V 4 bases, and 3 bases lay outside the gene matches. The CDR3 has 12 amino acids. The CDR3 here is CASSSRGSEQYF. CDR3 DNA sequence: TGTGCCAGCAGTTCCCGCGGGAGCGAGCAGTACTTC.

There are a few counts of this clonotype. This sequence joins TRBV5-6 and TRBJ2-3, with D possibly being TRBD2 (5 bases). Germline CDR1 and CDR2: SGHDT and YYEEEE. The V end lost 0 bases, the J end lost 5 bases, and 13 bases lay between the germline ends. The CDR3 runs 15 residues. The CDR3 here is CASSLATIAGDTQYF. CDR3 DNA sequence: TGTGCCAGCAGCTTGGCGACTATCGCCGGAGATACGCAGTATTTT.

This clonotype showed up many times. CDR3 sequence: CASISQGAPDTQYF. For the CDR3, the DNA is TGTGCCAGCATCTCGCAGGGGGCTCCAGATACGCAGTATTTT. The chain joins TRBV27 to TRBJ2-3; 8 nucleotides agree with TRBD1. The CDR3 spans 14 residues. V shed 7 bases and J 4 bases; nucleotides not matched to a gene: 7. CDR1 and CDR2 (germline): MNHEY, SMNVEV (reference sequence).